Listed here are 27 T cell receptor beta chains from one sample, sequenced in a study of OX40 agonist ivuxolimab in advanced cancers. This table comes from immunoSEQ multiplex PCR, and its TCRdb copy is limited to in-frame clones, with some not included. The table lists 65,000 to 90,000 clones, approximately 83% of them singletons. The sequencing used CD4+ or CD8+ T cells sorted from blood, collected in a trial of the OX40 agonist ivuxolimab. These receptors were taken from an adult with an advanced solid tumor such as melanoma, head and neck, liver or kidney cancer.

The chain combines TRBV27 with TRBJ2-6, with D possibly being TRBD1 (7 bases). The CDR3 extends over 18 amino acids. V lost 7 bases and J 0 bases, leaving 19 bases between the germline ends. From germline, CDR1 is MNHEY and CDR2 SMNVEV (reference sequence). CDR3 protein: CASTLRLQGGSGANVLTF. The CDR3 DNA reads as TGTGCCAGCACTTTGAGGCTGCAGGGGGGCTCTGGGGCCAACGTCCTGACTTTC.

V is TRBV11-3 and J is TRBJ2-2; D not certain. V was clipped by 1 base and J by 7 bases, with 10 bases between them. The germline CDR1 and CDR2 sequences are SGHNT and YENEEA. The CDR3 loop spans 14 amino acids. CDR3 in amino acids: CASSLAGFRGELFF. The CDR3 DNA follows: TGTGCCAGCAGCTTAGCTGGTTTCCGCGGGGAGCTGTTTTTT.

The genes are TRBV6-1 and TRBJ2-5; D remains ambiguous. Trimming took 2 bases from V and 5 from J, leaving 6 bases between them. This CDR3 contains 12 residues. Germline V gene sequence: CDR1 MNHNS, CDR2 SASEGT. For the CDR3, the DNA is TGTGCCAGCAGTGAACCTTATGAGACCCAGTACTTC. It is translated as CASSEPYETQYF.

This sequence joins TRBV5-5 and TRBJ1-1, with 7 bases lining up with TRBD1. From germline, CDR1 is SGHKS and CDR2 YYEKEE (reference sequence). CDR3 length: 13 amino acids. With V trimmed by 5 bases and J by 7 bases, 8 bases remained unmatched. The CDR3 protein is CASSRDRVGEAFF. CDR3 DNA sequence: TGTGCCAGCAGTCGCGACAGGGTGGGTGAAGCTTTCTTT.

The chain employs TRBV4-2 and TRBJ2-2; D unclear. The CDR3 runs to 15 residues. Germline V CDR1 and CDR2: LGHNA, YNFKEQ. V dropped 5 bases and J dropped 6 bases, with 16 bases sitting between them. Written as DNA, the CDR3 is TGTGCCAGCAGCTTACAGAAACCTGGCGCCGGGGAGCTGTTTTTT. Its translation is CASSLQKPGAGELFF.

Only a few counts were recorded for this clone. This chain uses TRBV7-2 with TRBJ1-2; 8 nucleotides line up with TRBD1. Per the germline V gene, CDR1 is SGHTA and CDR2 is FQGNSA. V shed 4 bases, J shed 6 bases, and the junction held 10 bases outside the gene matches. The CDR3 sequence is 15 residues long. CDR3 sequence (DNA): TGTGCCAGCAGCTCTTCGGTGGACAGGGCGCATGGCTACACCTTC. As protein: CASSSSVDRAHGYTF.

V gene TRBV14 combines with J gene TRBJ2-7; D gene unclear. Germline V gene sequence: CDR1 SGHDN, CDR2 FVKESK. This CDR3 has 14 residues. Trimming stripped 5 bases from V and 0 bases from J, with 11 bases between. Here the CDR3 DNA reads TGTGCCAGCAGCGAATGGAGATTCTCCTACGAGCAGTACTTC. Residues: CASSEWRFSYEQYF.

The chain combines TRBV6-5 with TRBJ2-3; the D gene is possibly TRBD2 (5 bases). Trimming pared 6 bases from V and 0 bases from J, leaving 10 bases between. Germline CDR1 MNHEY, CDR2 SVGAGI. The length of the CDR3 is 14 residues. CDR3 loop: CASRRVFSTDTQYF. In nucleotides, the CDR3 is TGTGCCAGCAGGCGGGTATTTAGCACAGATACGCAGTATTTT.

This rearrangement joins TRBV14 to TRBJ1-6; D possibly corresponds to TRBD1 (5 bases). V lost 4 bases and J lost 5, with 9 bases in between. The CDR3 has 14 residues. CDR1 is SGHDN, CDR2 FVKESK, per germline. The CDR3: CASSPRQHNSPLHF. The CDR3, as DNA: TGTGCCAGCAGCCCCCGACAGCATAATTCACCCCTCCACTTT.

The chain recombines TRBV7-2 with TRBJ2-2, with 7 bases matching TRBD1. From germline, CDR1 is SGHTA and CDR2 FQGNSA. There are 15 residues in the CDR3. J lost 4 bases, V lost 1 base, and 3 bases had no gene match. This CDR3 reads CASSLGDSGTGELFF. The CDR3 coding sequence is TGTGCCAGCAGCTTAGGGGACAGTGGCACCGGGGAGCTGTTTTTT.

J is TRBJ2-7 and V is TRBV7-2, with a tentative D call TRBD2 (6 bases). This CDR3 contains 15 residues. The V gene's germline CDR1 is SGHTA and CDR2 FQGNSA. With 4 bases removed from V and 5 bases from J, the gap between germline ends came to 18 bases. CDR3: CASSSRVGLSNEQYF. The CDR3 nucleotides read TGTGCCAGCAGCTCCCGGGTGGGACTCAGTAACGAGCAGTACTTC.

This chain links TRBV11-2 with TRBJ1-2; D is unresolved. Germline CDR1 reads SGHAT; CDR2 reads FQNNGV. The V gene lost 4 bases and the J gene lost 0 bases, with 3 bases spanning the gap. The CDR3 has 12 amino acids. CDR3 DNA: TGTGCCAGCAGCTGGCCTAACTATGGCTACACCTTC. Translated, it gives CASSWPNYGYTF. Together with reference TRBV11-2 and TRBJ1-2, the CDR3 gives the full variable domain: EAGVAQSPRYKIIEKRQSVAFWCNPISGHATLYWYQQILGQGPKLLIQFQNNGVVDDSQLPKDRFSAERLKGVDSTLKIQPAKLEDSAVYLCASSWPNYGYTFGSGTRLTVV.

CDR3 loop: CASSPGQAGPDTQYF. DNA for the CDR3: TGCGCCAGCAGCCCCGGACAGGCCGGCCCAGATACGCAGTATTTT. The rearrangement joins TRBV5-1 to TRBJ2-3; TRBD1 matches 7 bases. This CDR3 region has 15 residues. V was pared by 4 bases and J by 4 bases, with 9 bases of the junction left unmatched. CDR1 SGHRS and CDR2 YFSETQ come from the germline V gene. The whole variable domain, filled in from reference TRBV5-1 and TRBJ2-3, reads KAGVTQTPRYLIKTRGQQVTLSCSPISGHRSVSWYQQTPGQGLQFLFEYFSETQRNKGNFPGRFSGRQFSNSRSEMNVSTLELGDSALYLCASSPGQAGPDTQYFGPGTRLTVL.

The J gene is TRBJ2-2, the V gene TRBV11-3; no firm D call. CDR3 length: 14 amino acids. Germline CDR1 and CDR2: SGHNT and YENEEA. V was cut by 3 bases and J by 4 bases, with 9 bases left in between. The CDR3 region is CASSFSASTGELFF. CDR3 nucleotides: TGTGCCAGCAGCTTTTCAGCTTCCACCGGGGAGCTGTTTTTT. Based on the CDR3 plus reference TRBV11-3 and TRBJ2-2, the full variable domain is EAGVVQSPRYKIIEKKQPVAFWCNPISGHNTLYWYLQNLGQGPELLIRYENEEAVDDSQLPKDRFSAERLKGVDSTLKIQPAELGDSAVYLCASSFSASTGELFFGEGSRLTVL.

This clone was recorded only once. The genes are TRBV7-9 and TRBJ2-7, with TRBD1 identical over 8 bases. The CDR3 is 15 amino acids. The V gene's germline CDR1 is SEHNR and CDR2 FQNEAQ (reference sequence). The junction had 13 bases not matched to a gene; V was cut back by 5 bases and J by 7 bases. CDR3 nucleotide sequence: TGTGCCAGCAGCCCAGGTGGGACAGGAGGTCGGGAGCAGTACTTC. This translates into CASSPGGTGGREQYF.

This clone was seen more than once but under ten times. The chain's CDR3 is CASSPGPLNSPLHF. In nucleotides, the CDR3 is TGTGCCAGCAGCCCGGGACCGCTTAATTCACCCCTCCACTTT. The rearrangement joins TRBV2 to TRBJ1-6; D possibly corresponds to TRBD1 (5 bases). Deletions cut 6 bases from V and 6 bases from J, with 12 bases between. CDR3 length: 14 amino acids. Germline CDR1 and CDR2: SNHLY and FYNNEI.

The chain recombines TRBV11-2 with TRBJ2-1; D may match TRBD1 or TRBD2 (5 bases each). The CDR3 consists of 13 residues. V gave up 2 bases and J gave up 15 bases, with 17 bases separating them. Germline CDR1 is SGHAT and CDR2 is FQNNGV. Written as DNA, the CDR3 is TGTGCCAGCAGCTTATCCCGGGACCGTACATCGTTCTTC. It codes for CASSLSRDRTSFF.

The chain combines TRBV29-1 with TRBJ2-6, with 11 bases lining up with TRBD2. J was trimmed by 3 bases and V by 3 bases; bases with no gene match: 7. CDR1 and CDR2 (germline): SQVTM, ANQGSEA. The CDR3 consists of 17 residues. The CDR3 is CSVELWLAGGGANVLTF. The CDR3 coding sequence is TGCAGCGTTGAGTTGTGGCTAGCGGGAGGTGGGGCCAACGTCCTGACTTTC.

This clone was counted a single time. This chain joins TRBV10-1 and TRBJ1-1, with D possibly TRBD1 on 5 matching bases. The CDR3 is made up of 11 amino acids. In germline, CDR1 is WNHNN, CDR2 SYGVQD (reference sequence). V was shortened by 6 bases and J by 4 bases, with 6 bases between the two germline ends. The CDR3 loop is CASSGGTEAFF. As DNA, the CDR3 is TGCGCCAGCAGCGGGGGCACTGAAGCTTTCTTT.

The genes are TRBV5-6 and TRBJ2-7; weak D call: TRBD2 (6 bases). Germline V gene lookup returns CDR1 SGHDT and CDR2 YYEEEE. Between the trimmed V and J ends, which lost 3 bases and 0 bases, there was a span of 13 bases. The CDR3 covers 15 residues. The CDR3 sequence is CASSSLGGGSYEQYF. The CDR3 DNA follows: TGTGCCAGCAGCTCGCTGGGGGGTGGCTCCTACGAGCAGTACTTC.

The chain recombines TRBV7-2 with TRBJ2-3; D unresolved. In germline, CDR1 is SGHTA, CDR2 FQGNSA. V gave up 5 bases and J gave up 2 bases, with 11 bases separating them. The CDR3 consists of 14 residues. CDR3 region: CASSKTGLTDTQYF. CDR3 nucleotide sequence: TGTGCCAGCAGCAAAACCGGGCTCACAGATACGCAGTATTTT. Full variable domain (outside the CDR3, taken from reference TRBV7-2 and TRBJ2-3): GAGVSQSPSNKVTEKGKDVELRCDPISGHTALYWYRQSLGQGLEFLIYFQGNSAPDKSGLPSDRFSAERTGGSVSTLTIQRTQQEDSAVYLCASSKTGLTDTQYFGPGTRLTVL.

The sample holds one count of this clone. The rearrangement uses TRBV5-3 and TRBJ2-7, with D possibly being TRBD2 (5 bases). TRBV5-3 is an open reading frame whose function is uncertain. The CDR3 is made up of 18 amino acids. The germline V and J ends were trimmed by 4 bases and 2 bases, with 25 bases remaining between them. Written as DNA, the CDR3 is TGTGCCAGAAGCACAATACCCCAAGCGGCTCCCAGCGCCTACGAGCAGTACTTC. This gives the protein CARSTIPQAAPSAYEQYF.

This clone appeared a few times. This chain uses TRBV11-3 with TRBJ2-2, with 8 bases identical to TRBD1. Trimming cost V 5 bases and J 3 bases; bases outside gene matches: 5. CDR1 is SGHNT and CDR2 is YENEEA in the germline V gene. The CDR3 is 15 residues long. The CDR3 loop is CASSQGQVDTGELFF. CDR3 coding DNA: TGTGCCAGCAGCCAGGGACAGGTAGACACCGGGGAGCTGTTTTTT. The whole variable domain, remainder taken from reference TRBV11-3 and TRBJ2-2, is EAGVVQSPRYKIIEKKQPVAFWCNPISGHNTLYWYLQNLGQGPELLIRYENEEAVDDSQLPKDRFSAERLKGVDSTLKIQPAELGDSAVYLCASSQGQVDTGELFFGEGSRLTVL.

This clone came up a few times. The rearrangement links TRBV5-4 to TRBJ1-6, with 7 bases identical to TRBD1. V lost 0 bases, J lost 9 bases, and 3 bases stayed unmatched. CDR1 is SGHNT, CDR2 YYREEE, per germline (reference sequence). This CDR3 region has 14 residues. CDR3 amino acids: CASSLAKGASPLHF. CDR3 in DNA: TGTGCCAGCAGCTTGGCGAAGGGGGCTTCACCCCTCCACTTT.

The CDR3 sequence is CASSPPGQGNEKLFF. CDR3 DNA: TGTGCCAGCAGTCCCCCGGGACAGGGTAATGAAAAACTGTTTTTT. The rearrangement joins TRBV9 to TRBJ1-4, with 9 bases that match TRBD1. In germline, CDR1 is SGDLS, CDR2 YYNGEE. After removal of 5 bases from V and 4 bases from J, the junction contained 6 bases not matched to a gene. The CDR3 has 15 residues.

The chain recombines TRBV4-2 with TRBJ2-5; D is unresolved. CDR1 and CDR2 from the germline V gene are LGHNA and YNFKEQ. CDR3 length: 15 residues. V lost 1 base to trimming and J lost 1 base, with 10 bases between them. The CDR3 DNA is TGTGCCAGCAGCCAAGCCCTCGGGTTCCAAGAGACCCAGTACTTC. Its protein is CASSQALGFQETQYF.

The gene calls are TRBV10-3 and TRBJ2-7, with 8 bases lining up with TRBD2. The V gene end was trimmed by 4 bases and the J gene end by 0 bases; junction bases not matched to a gene: 5. The CDR3 extends over 15 amino acids. Germline V lookup: CDR1 ENHRY, CDR2 SYGVKD. The CDR3 sequence is CAISVGGGSSYEQYF. The CDR3 coding sequence is TGTGCCATCAGTGTTGGCGGGGGGAGCTCCTACGAGCAGTACTTC.